This T cell receptor beta chain was obtained from a study of T cells after posttransplantation cyclophosphamide. Study findings and constraints: TRB overlap between skin or GI tissue T cells and blood was limited. TRB clonality was highly associated with recipient CMV seropositivity and reactivation.

This clone occurred many times. The antigen is undetermined. J was trimmed by 4 bases and V by 2 bases; bases with no gene match: 4. CDR1 MNHEY and CDR2 SVGAGI come from the germline V gene. The length of the CDR3 is 15 residues. Sequenced by immunoSEQ multiplex PCR; TCRdb stores in-frame clones only, minus some. Singletons are absent from the sample, which has roughly 32,000 clones. Sequenced input: PBMCs. The receptor's source is a woman aged 25 to 39 in good health and a related stem cell transplant donor. The rearrangement uses TRBV6-5 and TRBJ1-3; TRBD1 aligns across 8 bases. The CDR3 sequence is CASSYTTGVGNTIYF. CDR3 nucleotides: TGTGCCAGCAGTTACACGACAGGGGTCGGAAACACCATATATTTT.